This TCR beta chain was recorded in a study of beta chain features in type 1 diabetes. A word on this clone: As yet, its antigen is unknown.

Study-wide findings and caveats: Moderate yet significant TCRB CDR3 shortening was seen in Type 1 diabetes patients in all four CD4+ subsets. Patients' naive, central memory and Treg TCRB repertoires seemed closer to one another than those of healthy donors.

Losses at the gene ends were 5 bases for V and 4 bases for J; bases not matched to a gene: 9. Per the germline V gene, CDR1 is KGHSH and CDR2 is LQKENI. CDR3 length equals 16 residues. Purities over 98% were achieved in all sorted populations. Sequenced material consisted of expressed TCRB transcripts (all of the isolated RNA was reverse transcribed). Sequencing of naive, central memory and regulatory T cell samples gave an average of about 3.9 million reads. TCRdb keeps only in-frame clones here, not all; method: immunoSEQ multiplex PCR. This sample carries more than 120,000 clones, over 9.5% of them seen once, and the ten largest clones take approximately 1.3%.

Material: naive CD4+ T cells from blood. This rearrangement joins TRBV18 to TRBJ2-1, with 9 bases that match TRBD2. The sequence came from a man aged 18 to 29 in good health. CDR3 in amino acids: CASSARVSGGYNEQFF. In nucleotides, the CDR3 is TGTGCCAGCTCAGCCAGGGTGAGCGGGGGGTACAATGAGCAGTTCTTC.